These T cell receptor beta chains were read from a single sample in a study of CD8 T cells in Susac syndrome. Each CDR3 protein is one row after TCRdb ran MiXCR on the immunoSEQ multiplex PCR reads. The data hold around 280,000 distinct CDR3 sequences, with approximately 85% observed a single time. The sequenced sample was CD8+ T cells from PBMCs. The receptors derive from a human donor with multiple sclerosis. Both conserved end residues are part of each CDR3. The D gene is left open where the match is weak. Clone size appears in some rows only: once, few, many, or a class for an expanded clone.

length	V	D	J	size	CDR3	DNA
15	TRBV7-9	TRBD2	TRBJ2-7	NA	CASSLIREGPYEQYF	TGTGCCAGCAGCTTAATTCGGGAGGGCCCCTACGAGCAGTACTTC
14	TRBV27	NA	TRBJ2-6	NA	CASKVGSGANVLTF	TGTGCCAGCAAGGTTGGCTCTGGGGCCAACGTCCTGACTTTC
14	TRBV20-1	NA	TRBJ2-3	NA	CSASGQGSSDTQYF	TGCAGTGCTAGCGGCCAGGGTAGTTCAGATACGCAGTATTTT
15	TRBV7-2	NA	TRBJ2-7	NA	CASSLATASPYEQYF	TGTGCCAGCAGCTTAGCAACAGCGTCCCCCTACGAGCAGTACTTC
16	TRBV27	TRBD1	TRBJ2-2	NA	CASSFSTGEETGELFF	TGTGCCAGCAGTTTCTCGACAGGGGAGGAGACCGGGGAGCTGTTTTTT
15	TRBV28	NA	TRBJ2-3	NA	CASSLPGEATDTQYF	TGTGCCAGCAGTTTACCCGGGGAGGCCACAGATACGCAGTATTTT
14	TRBV12-3/TRBV12-4	NA	TRBJ2-3	NA	CASSFMGSTDTQYF	TGTGCCAGCAGTTTCATGGGGAGCACAGATACGCAGTATTTT
14	TRBV9	NA	TRBJ1-1	NA	CASTGGAKNTEAFF	TGTGCCAGCACCGGGGGGGCCAAGAACACTGAAGCTTTCTTT
15	TRBV6-5	TRBD2	TRBJ2-1	few	CASSLTSGISDEQFF	TGTGCCAGCAGTTTAACTAGCGGGATTAGCGATGAGCAGTTCTTC
17	TRBV6-2/TRBV6-3	TRBD1	TRBJ2-1	NA	CASAPGTGEWSYNEQFF	TGTGCCAGCGCCCCCGGGACAGGGGAATGGTCCTACAATGAGCAGTTCTTC
15	TRBV30	TRBD2	TRBJ2-1	NA	CAGCVGLAGGVEQFF	TGTGCCGGGTGCGTCGGACTAGCGGGAGGGGTGGAGCAGTTCTTC
13	TRBV28	NA	TRBJ1-4	once	CASSRQTPEKLFF	TGTGCCAGCAGCCGACAGACCCCTGAAAAACTGTTTTTT
14	TRBV20-1	TRBD2	TRBJ2-7	few	CSASGRETLREQYF	TGCAGTGCTAGCGGGAGGGAGACTTTACGCGAGCAGTACTTC
16	TRBV28	TRBD2	TRBJ2-1	once	CASRITGLSPGNEQFF	TGTGCCAGCAGGATCACGGGACTAAGTCCTGGGAATGAGCAGTTCTTC
14	TRBV6-1	NA	TRBJ2-5	NA	CASSEIEGSRNQYF	TGTGCCAGCAGTGAAATAGAGGGAAGCCGTAACCAGTACTTC
14	TRBV7-9	NA	TRBJ1-1	NA	CASTLTDANTEAFF	TGTGCCAGCACTCTGACAGATGCGAACACTGAAGCTTTCTTT
18	TRBV12-3/TRBV12-4	TRBD2	TRBJ2-1	NA	CASSLEGGLGPSYNEQFF	TGTGCCAGCAGTTTAGAAGGGGGACTAGGCCCCTCCTACAATGAGCAGTTCTTC
13	TRBV11-2	NA	TRBJ2-7	once	CASSWDPSYEQYF	TGTGCCAGCAGCTGGGACCCCTCGTACGAGCAGTACTTC
14	TRBV25-1	TRBD2	TRBJ2-1	NA	CASRNSGRTREQFF	TGTGCCAGCAGGAATAGCGGGAGGACCAGGGAGCAGTTCTTC
15	TRBV4-1	NA	TRBJ1-2	once	CASSQVAGINYGYTF	TGCGCCAGCAGCCAAGTAGCTGGGATTAACTATGGCTACACCTTC
14	TRBV2	TRBD1	TRBJ1-4	NA	CASSSYRGEEKLFF	TGTGCCAGCAGTTCCTACAGGGGAGAGGAAAAACTGTTTTTT
14	TRBV30	NA	TRBJ2-6	NA	CAWSGGIGANVLTF	TGTGCCTGGAGTGGTGGTATTGGGGCCAACGTCCTGACTTTC
12	TRBV2	NA	TRBJ2-7	NA	CASSPPTVEQYF	TGTGCCAGCAGCCCCCCGACGGTAGAGCAGTACTTC
14	TRBV11-2	NA	TRBJ2-3	NA	CASSFPLASDTQYF	TGTGCCAGCAGCTTTCCCCTAGCGTCTGATACGCAGTATTTT
16	TRBV27	TRBD1	TRBJ2-3	NA	CASSYFRDRSTDTQYF	TGTGCCAGCAGCTATTTCCGGGACAGGAGCACAGATACGCAGTATTTT
14	TRBV29-1	TRBD1	TRBJ2-4	NA	CSVPGQQNGNIQYF	TGCAGCGTTCCGGGACAGCAAAACGGGAACATTCAGTACTTC
16	TRBV2	NA	TRBJ1-6	once	CASSDWVQVDNSPLHF	TGTGCCAGCAGTGATTGGGTTCAGGTCGATAATTCACCCCTCCACTTT
13	TRBV4-1	NA	TRBJ2-7	NA	CASSQEGKGEQYF	TGCGCCAGCAGCCAAGAGGGTAAGGGCGAGCAGTACTTC
15	TRBV3-1	NA	TRBJ1-1	NA	CASSQAYDRNTEAFF	TGTGCCAGCAGCCAAGCATATGACCGCAACACTGAAGCTTTCTTT
14	TRBV2	NA	TRBJ1-5	NA	CASGRGTSNQPQHF	TGTGCCAGCGGGCGAGGGACGTCCAATCAGCCCCAGCATTTT
13	TRBV24-1	TRBD1	TRBJ2-7	NA	CATSEGQLYEQYF	TGTGCCACCAGTGAGGGACAGCTCTACGAGCAGTACTTC
12	TRBV30	NA	TRBJ1-2	once	CAWKGEDYGYTF	TGTGCCTGGAAAGGGGAGGACTATGGCTACACCTTC
15	TRBV7-9	TRBD2	TRBJ2-7	NA	CASSHRLAGLYEQYF	TGTGCCAGCAGCCACCGACTAGCGGGTCTTTACGAGCAGTACTTC
13	TRBV2	TRBD1	TRBJ2-7	NA	CASGGTGSYEQYF	TGTGCCAGCGGCGGGACAGGGAGCTACGAGCAGTACTTC
17	TRBV18	NA	TRBJ2-3	NA	CASSPSPGAVEGDTQYF	TGTGCCAGCTCACCATCCCCAGGGGCCGTTGAGGGAGATACGCAGTATTTT
14	TRBV7-9	NA	TRBJ1-2	once	CASSLAPGLSGYTF	TGTGCCAGCAGCTTAGCCCCGGGACTCTCTGGCTACACCTTC
13	TRBV25-1	NA	TRBJ2-7	NA	CASSDPGFDEQYF	TGTGCCAGCAGTGATCCCGGCTTCGACGAGCAGTACTTC
15	TRBV6-1	TRBD2	TRBJ2-7	NA	CASSEIAGGPYEQYF	TGTGCCAGCAGTGAGATAGCGGGAGGGCCCTACGAGCAGTACTTC
16	TRBV5-1	NA	TRBJ1-1	NA	CASRNAPGLGNTEAFF	TGCGCCAGCAGGAACGCTCCAGGGTTGGGAAACACTGAAGCTTTCTTT
16	TRBV24-1	NA	TRBJ2-2	NA	CATSDPEDKGSGELFF	TGTGCCACCAGTGATCCCGAGGACAAGGGATCCGGGGAGCTGTTTTTT
18	TRBV7-9	TRBD2	TRBJ2-1	NA	CASSPALAGGNSYNEQFF	TGTGCCAGCAGCCCCGCACTAGCGGGAGGGAACTCCTACAATGAGCAGTTCTTC
13	TRBV7-9	NA	TRBJ2-1	NA	CASSLATTPIQFF	TGTGCCAGCAGCTTAGCGACGACTCCCATACAGTTCTTC
14	TRBV27	TRBD2	TRBJ2-7	NA	CASSFISSGYEQYF	TGTGCCAGCAGTTTTATTTCTAGCGGGTACGAGCAGTACTTC
15	TRBV6-1	NA	TRBJ1-5	NA	CASSESFLGTQPQHF	TGTGCCAGCAGTGAATCTTTTTTGGGGACACAGCCCCAGCATTTT
17	TRBV5-1	TRBD2	TRBJ2-5	NA	CASTSTSGRALGETQYF	TGCGCCAGCACATCGACTAGCGGGAGGGCCCTCGGTGAGACCCAGTACTTC
22	TRBV6-2/TRBV6-3	NA	TRBJ2-5	NA	CASRNSRRDPNLLIRKQETQYF	TGTGCCAGCCGTAACTCGAGAAGGGACCCAAATCTTCTAATCCGAAAACAAGAGACCCAGTACTTC
16	TRBV6-6	NA	TRBJ1-3	once	CASSYSKRDRGNTIYF	TGTGCCAGCAGTTACTCGAAGAGAGACAGGGGAAACACCATATATTTT
18	TRBV14	TRBD2	TRBJ2-3	NA	CASSQEWGLAPSTDTQYF	TGTGCCAGCAGCCAAGAGTGGGGACTAGCGCCTAGCACAGATACGCAGTATTTT
14	TRBV6-5	TRBD2	TRBJ2-3	few	CASSYSGGGDTQYF	TGTGCCAGCAGTTACTCGGGGGGGGGAGATACGCAGTATTTT